This TCR beta chain came from a study of graft-versus-host responses after intestinal transplantation. Clones were sequenced by immunoSEQ multiplex PCR, and TCRdb holds only the in-frame ones, with some missing. The sample lists about 81,000 clones, around 93% occurring once. Concerning this clone itself: Its antigen is not known.

Study-level points and caveats: Recipient bone marrow held GvH clones, some seen earlier in ileum or blood.

Sequences were derived from unstimulated CD4+ T cells sorted from spleen or lymph node cells, sampled before transplant. This TCR came from a human donor who was the organ donor for an intestinal transplant.

The CDR3 DNA reads as TGTGCCAGCAGCGTAGGCGGCGGGGAGCTGTTTTTT. Its protein is CASSVGGGELFF. The chain has TRBV9 and TRBJ2-2, with no clear D. The CDR3 is 12 amino acids. Germline V gene lookup returns CDR1 SGDLS and CDR2 YYNGEE. V lost 0 bases and J lost 7, with 4 bases in between.